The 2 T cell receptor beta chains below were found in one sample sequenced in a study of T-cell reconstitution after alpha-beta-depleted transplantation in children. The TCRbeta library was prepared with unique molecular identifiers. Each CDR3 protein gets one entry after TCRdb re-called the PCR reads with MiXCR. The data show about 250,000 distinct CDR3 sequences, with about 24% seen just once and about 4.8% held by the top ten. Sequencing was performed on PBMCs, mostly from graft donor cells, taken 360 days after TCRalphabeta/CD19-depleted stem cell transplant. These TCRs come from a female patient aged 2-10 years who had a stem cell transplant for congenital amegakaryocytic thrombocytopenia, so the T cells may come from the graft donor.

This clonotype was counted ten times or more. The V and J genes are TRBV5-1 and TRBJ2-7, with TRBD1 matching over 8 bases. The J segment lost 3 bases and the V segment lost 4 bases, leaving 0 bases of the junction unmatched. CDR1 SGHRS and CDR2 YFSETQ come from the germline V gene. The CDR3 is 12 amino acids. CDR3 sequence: CASSGQGYEQYF. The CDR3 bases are TGCGCCAGCAGCGGACAGGGCTACGAGCAGTACTTC. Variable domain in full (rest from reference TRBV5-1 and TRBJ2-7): KAGVTQTPRYLIKTRGQQVTLSCSPISGHRSVSWYQQTPGQGLQFLFEYFSETQRNKGNFPGRFSGRQFSNSRSEMNVSTLELGDSALYLCASSGQGYEQYFGPGTRLTVT.

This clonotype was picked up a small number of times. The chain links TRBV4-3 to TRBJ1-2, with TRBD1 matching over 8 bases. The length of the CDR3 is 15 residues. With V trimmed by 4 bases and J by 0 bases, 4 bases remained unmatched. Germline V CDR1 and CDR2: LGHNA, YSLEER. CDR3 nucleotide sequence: TGCGCCAGCAGCCCCGCAGGGGGCTCTAACTATGGCTACACCTTC. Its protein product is CASSPAGGSNYGYTF.